This is a list of T cell receptor beta chains from one sample in a study of blood T cell repertoires in COVID-19. Profiled with immunoSEQ multiplex PCR; TCRdb holds only in-frame clones, not every one. The repertoire includes 150,000 to 200,000 clones, roughly 85% of them detected once, and around 8.2% sits in the top ten. Sequenced: peripheral blood. These TCRs come from a man in his 60s with acute or convalescent COVID-19. CDR3s include the opening cysteine and the closing phenylalanine or tryptophan. A D gene is named only where the DNA matches it firmly. Size values are once, few and many counts, or a class for expanded clones, and some rows have none.

v_gene: TRBV19; len: 19; abundance: NA; d_gene: TRBD2; CDR3aa: CASKRGTSGSQEPYNEQFF
v_gene: TRBV7-3; len: 16; abundance: few; d_gene: NA; CDR3aa: CASPRYGDLSTDTQYF
v_gene: TRBV29-1; len: 11; abundance: NA; d_gene: NA; CDR3aa: CSGARGNEQFF
v_gene: TRBV29-1; len: 12; abundance: NA; d_gene: TRBD1; CDR3aa: CSKRQTGDEQYF
v_gene: TRBV5-5; len: 15; abundance: NA; d_gene: NA; CDR3aa: CASNVLDINTGELFF
v_gene: TRBV18; len: 16; abundance: NA; d_gene: TRBD2; CDR3aa: CASSPPSGMNTGELFF
v_gene: TRBV19; len: 16; abundance: NA; d_gene: TRBD1; CDR3aa: CARQRDRGRGCTEAFF
v_gene: TRBV9; len: 13; abundance: NA; d_gene: NA; CDR3aa: CASSVGQQETQYF
v_gene: TRBV7-3; len: 14; abundance: NA; d_gene: TRBD1; CDR3aa: CASSPTGGNQPQHF
v_gene: TRBV28; len: 14; abundance: NA; d_gene: TRBD1; CDR3aa: CASRPGTGAGGYTF
v_gene: TRBV20-1; len: 11; abundance: NA; d_gene: TRBD1; CDR3aa: CSVDRGYGYTF
v_gene: TRBV5-1; len: 13; abundance: NA; d_gene: TRBD1; CDR3aa: CATTTGGAETQYF
v_gene: TRBV7-2; len: 15; abundance: NA; d_gene: TRBD1; CDR3aa: CASSKRTGTDEKLFF
v_gene: TRBV30; len: 12; abundance: NA; d_gene: NA; CDR3aa: CAWSVPSGTQYF
v_gene: TRBV16; len: 13; abundance: NA; d_gene: NA; CDR3aa: CASSPTENTEAFF
v_gene: TRBV18; len: 16; abundance: NA; d_gene: NA; CDR3aa: CASSPQVTRSSYEQYF
v_gene: TRBV7-9; len: 13; abundance: NA; d_gene: TRBD1; CDR3aa: CASEGTGGGKLFF
v_gene: TRBV7-6; len: 15; abundance: NA; d_gene: NA; CDR3aa: CASSPGGRFDEKLFF
v_gene: TRBV5-8; len: 16; abundance: NA; d_gene: TRBD1; CDR3aa: CASSLRRDRADYGYTF
v_gene: TRBV18; len: 14; abundance: NA; d_gene: NA; CDR3aa: CASSPPGNRAGQYF
v_gene: TRBV7-6; len: 15; abundance: NA; d_gene: TRBD2; CDR3aa: CASSRRTSGQETQYF
v_gene: TRBV7-8; len: 14; abundance: NA; d_gene: NA; CDR3aa: CASSPGQLQETQYF
v_gene: TRBV9; len: 16; abundance: once; d_gene: NA; CDR3aa: CASSSDGLGTNYGYTF
v_gene: TRBV11-3; len: 16; abundance: NA; d_gene: TRBD2; CDR3aa: CASSLASSGPQETQYF
v_gene: TRBV6-6; len: 15; abundance: NA; d_gene: NA; CDR3aa: CASSYGEGSGNTIYF
v_gene: TRBV6-6; len: 11; abundance: NA; d_gene: NA; CDR3aa: CASSYPGQIFF
v_gene: TRBV7-9; len: 16; abundance: NA; d_gene: TRBD2; CDR3aa: CASSPSSGRASNEQFF
v_gene: TRBV9; len: 16; abundance: NA; d_gene: NA; CDR3aa: CASSVALAGSTGELFF
v_gene: TRBV11-2; len: 13; abundance: NA; d_gene: NA; CDR3aa: CASSLNTYNEQFF
v_gene: TRBV6-5; len: 16; abundance: NA; d_gene: NA; CDR3aa: CASSYSGLGGNYGYTF
v_gene: TRBV19; len: 15; abundance: NA; d_gene: TRBD2; CDR3aa: CASSIDSGRVFGQYF
v_gene: TRBV6-4; len: 15; abundance: NA; d_gene: TRBD2; CDR3aa: CASRVLAGGVNEQFF
v_gene: TRBV6-6; len: 18; abundance: few; d_gene: TRBD1; CDR3aa: CASSPRTGVGFFYNEQFF
v_gene: TRBV27; len: 15; abundance: NA; d_gene: NA; CDR3aa: CASSFRGVGSTKQYF
v_gene: TRBV6-2/TRBV6-3; len: 16; abundance: NA; d_gene: TRBD1; CDR3aa: CASSPHAGQGSTEAFF
v_gene: TRBV28; len: 13; abundance: NA; d_gene: NA; CDR3aa: CASSYGHQDGYTF
v_gene: TRBV11-2; len: 16; abundance: NA; d_gene: TRBD1; CDR3aa: CASSLGQGSGVGGYTF
v_gene: TRBV24-1; len: 14; abundance: NA; d_gene: TRBD1; CDR3aa: CASSGTGGQETQYF
v_gene: TRBV5-1; len: 14; abundance: NA; d_gene: NA; CDR3aa: CASSLSSRAYEQYF
v_gene: TRBV2; len: 14; abundance: NA; d_gene: TRBD1; CDR3aa: CASAKTGGNTEAFF
v_gene: TRBV3-1/TRBV3-2; len: 15; abundance: NA; d_gene: TRBD1; CDR3aa: CASSQSGQGYYGYTF
v_gene: TRBV30; len: 13; abundance: NA; d_gene: NA; CDR3aa: CAWSVEGLYGYTF
v_gene: TRBV28; len: 15; abundance: NA; d_gene: TRBD1; CDR3aa: CASSYGTAGNTEAFF
v_gene: TRBV29-1; len: 14; abundance: NA; d_gene: TRBD1; CDR3aa: CSVRVQGTSYGYTF
v_gene: TRBV18; len: 15; abundance: few; d_gene: NA; CDR3aa: CASSFGLPENTEAFF